This T cell receptor beta chain was retrieved from a study of monozygotic twins with inflammatory bowel disease. Two nested PCRs, approximately 16 and 10 cycles, amplified TCRalpha and TCRbeta cDNA. TCRdb reprocessed the 5' RACE reads and stores each CDR3 protein as one record, lacking DNA. Reported are some 150,000 distinct CDR3 sequences; the ten largest clones contain roughly 7.4%. Study-wide points: Relative clonotype sharing with others was diminished in IBD patients versus healthy twins, particularly with disease activity.

This CDR3 contains 13 residues. Per the germline V gene, CDR1 is SGHTA and CDR2 is FQGNSA. Investigators extracted total RNA from whole blood and did not sort T cells. About this clonotype: The target antigen is unknown.

This TCR derives from a human donor with ulcerative colitis or Crohn's disease, or a healthy co-twin of an affected twin (not recorded which). Sample: blood. This chain connects TRBV7-2 to TRBJ2-7; TCRdb names TRBD2, which stays unverified in the absence of DNA. This chain's CDR3 is CASSLVAGGEQYF.